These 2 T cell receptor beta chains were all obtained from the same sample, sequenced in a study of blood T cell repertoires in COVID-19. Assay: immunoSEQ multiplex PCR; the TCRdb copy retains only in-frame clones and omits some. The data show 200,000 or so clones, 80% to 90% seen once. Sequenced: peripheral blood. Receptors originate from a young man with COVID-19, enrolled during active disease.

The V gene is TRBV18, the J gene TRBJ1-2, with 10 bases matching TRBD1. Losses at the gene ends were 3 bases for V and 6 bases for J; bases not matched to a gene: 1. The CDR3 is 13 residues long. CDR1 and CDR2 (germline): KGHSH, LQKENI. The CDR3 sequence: CASSPDRGHGYTF. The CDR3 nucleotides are TGTGCCAGCTCACCTGACAGGGGGCATGGCTACACCTTC.

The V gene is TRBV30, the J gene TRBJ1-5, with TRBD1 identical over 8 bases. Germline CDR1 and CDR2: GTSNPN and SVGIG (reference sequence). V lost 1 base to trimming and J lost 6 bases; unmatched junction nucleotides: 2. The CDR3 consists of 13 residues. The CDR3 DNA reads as TGTGCCTGGAGTGGGACAGGGAGTCAGCCCCAGCATTTT. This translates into CAWSGTGSQPQHF.